This TCR beta chain was profiled in a study of blood T cell repertoires in COVID-19. Method: immunoSEQ multiplex PCR; TCRdb's copy keeps in-frame clones and lacks some. This sample has approximately 230,000 clones, with around 86% found just once. CDR1 KGHSH and CDR2 LQKENI come from the germline V gene. Trimming stripped 0 bases from V and 3 bases from J, with 18 bases between. The CDR3 totals 17 residues. The sequence was collected from a man aged 25 to 45 who had recovered from COVID-19. The V and J genes are TRBV18 and TRBJ2-7, with TRBD2 as a possible D gene (6 bases). Specimen: peripheral blood. CDR3 amino acids: CASSPPGALPGGYEQYF. In nucleotides, the CDR3 is TGTGCCAGCTCACCACCGGGAGCCCTACCCGGGGGCTACGAGCAGTACTTC. Combining the CDR3 with reference TRBV18 and TRBJ2-7 gives the whole variable domain NAGVMQNPRHLVRRRGQEARLRCSPMKGHSHVYWYRQLPEEGLKFMVYLQKENIIDESGMPKERFSAEFPKEGPSILRIQQVVRGDSAAYFCASSPPGALPGGYEQYFGPGTRLTVT.